The clone carrying this T cell receptor beta chain was detected only once. These data originate in a study of blood T cell repertoires in COVID-19. Across the whole study: Acute-phase and convalescent COVID-19 samples originated in the United States, Italy and Spain.

In the source study's methods: For nucleated cells, counts were estimated from reference gene primer amplification. Clones were read by immunoSEQ multiplex PCR, and TCRdb kept only the in-frame ones, dropping some. V and J calls and clone size are copied from that table; D and trimming were computed from the DNA. The data show tens of thousands of clones, roughly 85% seen once. Per the germline V gene, CDR1 is MDHEN and CDR2 is SYDVKM. V trimming: 5 bases; J trimming: 6 bases; junction bases outside the gene matches: 6. The CDR3 sequence is 13 residues long. This receptor was taken from an older woman with active COVID-19. The rearrangement links TRBV28 to TRBJ1-1; 7 positions agree with TRBD1. Sequencing was carried out using peripheral blood. CDR3 bases: TGTGCCAGCAGTCTCACAGGGGTCCCTGAAGCTTTCTTT. Translating gives CASSLTGVPEAFF.